Listed below are T cell receptor beta chains from one sample, sequenced in a study of cytomegalovirus exposure and HLA in healthy donors. Measured with immunoSEQ multiplex PCR; TCRdb has only the in-frame clones, and not every one. Among more than 95,000 clones listed, more than 75% were seen once. The sequencing sample was made of PBMCs. These receptors all stem from a woman in her forties in good health and CMV-seronegative. CDR3s leave out the opening cysteine and the closing phenylalanine or tryptophan. D genes are given only for firm matches. Rows may omit the clone size; those that give it use once, few, many or a size class.

v_call d_call clone_size cdr3_aa
TRBV28 . few ASSSGAWDQPQH
TRBV7-2 TRBD1 . ASSLEGQDNSPLH
TRBV7-9 . once ASSWLRRGSYEQY
TRBV7-9 TRBD1 few ASRSDRGDDGYT
TRBV19 TRBD1 . ASSTWTGGPYEQY
TRBV10-3 . once AISESAGNPDLTNYGYT
TRBV7-9 TRBD2 . SSSPLSSGLYYEQY
TRBV5-1 . . ASSLPGRTNEKLF
TRBV7-3 . . ASSLSGLGRGSEAF
TRBV5-4 TRBD1 . ASSLFRGEKLF
TRBV11-2 . . ASSLGTANYGYT
TRBV27 TRBD2 . VSSLYGGSSYNEQF
TRBV6-5 TRBD1 . ASFVQGVTNTEAF
TRBV6-1 . . ASRGGGGPANEQF
TRBV23-1 . . ASSPPGRGAAGNTIY
TRBV4-3 . . ASSQDPAFGSRETQY
TRBV28 TRBD2 . ASSFRGRRDNEQF
TRBV7-9 . once ASSFQSTDTQY
TRBV7-9 TRBD1 few ASSLEAAGGSYEQY
TRBV6-5 TRBD1 . ASSYTGTGVYYEQY
TRBV6-1 . . ASSPEDWLSYEQY
TRBV5-4 TRBD2 . ASSPAGGQTRGEQY
TRBV7-2 TRBD1 . ASSDRTGADTQY
TRBV28 TRBD1 . ASSLPPTGENSPLH
TRBV4-1 TRBD1 . ASSQRTGSLNQPQH
TRBV6-5 . . ASSYPAGETQY
TRBV19 . . ASSGGRRGSVYEQY
TRBV6-1 TRBD1 . ASSESQGAENTGELF
TRBV6-6 . few ASSLQGQGEQY
TRBV27 TRBD1 . ASSSGTAENYGYT
TRBV13 TRBD2 . ASSRARAQREFGETQY
TRBV18 . . ASSPVTHSGNTIY
TRBV19 . once ASRDRGGGVGVEQF
TRBV6-1 TRBD1 . ASSGTGVSEQY
TRBV9 . once ASPCNPGKPSYNEQF
TRBV5-1 . once ASSLDRSVEAF
TRBV7-3 . . ASSLGSPNEQF
TRBV5-4 . once ASSFAGGTDTQY
TRBV10-1 . few ASSGPGVYGYT
TRBV6-4 TRBD1 . ASSPTGQGSSGANVLT
TRBV18 . . ASFPVQNTEAF
TRBV27 TRBD1 . ASSPGVGGSIQY
TRBV5-4 . . ASSLRASRETQY
TRBV4-3 TRBD2 . ASSPGGGGGYEQY
TRBV5-4 . . ASSSSNRETQY
TRBV9 . once ASSVGGHGELF
TRBV2 TRBD1 . ASLLIGTGNGGYT
TRBV5-5 . . ASSLDAGYNEQF
TRBV30 . . AWSLRRGQSSYNSPLH
TRBV7-2 . few ASSQGGIQY
TRBV14 . . ASSQDTARYGYT
TRBV5-6 . . ASSSSLDRLNEKLF
TRBV7-2 TRBD1 once ASSWGQGAIGQY
TRBV27 TRBD1 . ASSQGQGSTEAF
TRBV5-6 . . ASSRQVDEQF
TRBV15 . . ATSTRTGQNNEQF
TRBV5-6 . . ASRLTGPSTDTQY